The sequence of this TCR beta chain was determined in a study of cytomegalovirus exposure and HLA in healthy donors. Study results and caveats: The Asian-associated ancestry cluster reportedly had fewer N-insertions than the approximately 690-donor mean in a later analysis.

The CDR3 length is 13 residues. The germline CDR1 and CDR2 sequences are MNHEY and SMNVEV (reference sequence). V dropped 8 bases and J dropped 4 bases, with 14 bases sitting between them. The PCR was carried out with 60 Vbeta primers and 13 Jbeta primers. Clones were read by immunoSEQ multiplex PCR, and TCRdb kept only the in-frame ones, dropping some. The sample shows about 170,000 clones, just under 80% of them seen only once. Only one count was recorded for this clone. Its matching antigen is unknown. The clonotype comes from a woman aged 50 to 60 in good health and CMV-seropositive. The gene calls are TRBV27 and TRBJ2-5; weak D call: TRBD1 (6 bases). Input material: PBMCs. CDR3 in DNA: TGTGCCAGCGGGTTCTACAGGGCAGAGACCCAGTACTTC. It encodes CASGFYRAETQYF.